Below, one T cell receptor beta chain is given with its context. The germline CDR1 and CDR2 sequences are SGHRS and YFSETQ. V shed 0 bases and J 5 bases; nucleotides not matched to a gene: 5. This CDR3 spans 16 amino acids. This sample is part of a study of CDR3 diversity in severe acne. TCRdb reprocessed the PCR reads via MiXCR and lists one record per CDR3 protein. Of about 85,000 distinct CDR3 sequences in the sample, around half were seen once. This receptor was identified in a male donor in good health, serving as a control. Sequences were obtained from blood. The rearrangement joins TRBV5-1 to TRBJ1-5, with 10 bases fitting TRBD1. The CDR3 region has the DNA TGCGCCAGCAGCTTGGCCGGGACAGGGGAGGATCAGCCCCAGCATTTT. Protein product: CASSLAGTGEDQPQHF.